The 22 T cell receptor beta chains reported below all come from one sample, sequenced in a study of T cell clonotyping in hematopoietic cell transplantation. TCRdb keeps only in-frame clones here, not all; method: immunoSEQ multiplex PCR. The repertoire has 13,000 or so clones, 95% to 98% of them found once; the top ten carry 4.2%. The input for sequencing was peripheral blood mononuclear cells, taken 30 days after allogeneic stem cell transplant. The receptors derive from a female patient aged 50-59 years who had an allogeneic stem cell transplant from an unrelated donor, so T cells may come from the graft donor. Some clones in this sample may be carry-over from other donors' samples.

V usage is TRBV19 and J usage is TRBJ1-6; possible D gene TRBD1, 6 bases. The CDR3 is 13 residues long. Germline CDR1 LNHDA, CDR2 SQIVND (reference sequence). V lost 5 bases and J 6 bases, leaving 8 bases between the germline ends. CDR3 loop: CASSQGPNSPLHF. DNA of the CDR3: TGTGCCAGTAGTCAGGGGCCTAATTCACCCCTCCACTTT.

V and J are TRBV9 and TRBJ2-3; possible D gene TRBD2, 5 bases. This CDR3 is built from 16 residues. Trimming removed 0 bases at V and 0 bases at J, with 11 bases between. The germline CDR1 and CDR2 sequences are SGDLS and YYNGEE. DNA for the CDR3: TGTGCCAGCAGCGTAGCTAGCCGTTCTAGCACAGATACGCAGTATTTT. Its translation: CASSVASRSSTDTQYF.

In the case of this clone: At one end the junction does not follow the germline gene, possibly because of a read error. The CDR3 DNA follows: TGTGCCAGCAGCATAACAGGGGTGACTGAAGCTTTCTTT. Residues: CASSITGVTEAFF. V is TRBV7-3 and J is TRBJ1-1; 7 positions agree with TRBD1. CDR1 and CDR2 (germline): SGHTA, FQGTGA. This CDR3 has 13 residues. Combining the CDR3 with reference TRBV7-3 and TRBJ1-1 gives the whole variable domain GAGVSQTPSNKVTEKGKYVELRCDPISGHTALYWYRQSLGQGPEFLIYFQGTGAADDSGLPNDRFFAVRPEGSVSTLKIQRTERGDSAVYLCASSITGVTEAFFGQGTRLTVV.

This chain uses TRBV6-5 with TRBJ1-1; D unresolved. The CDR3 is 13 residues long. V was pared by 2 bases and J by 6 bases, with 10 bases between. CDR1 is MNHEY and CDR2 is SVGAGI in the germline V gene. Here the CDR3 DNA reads TGTGCCAGCAGTTACGAGCGGAGGTCTGAAGCTTTCTTT. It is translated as CASSYERRSEAFF.

The CDR3 DNA reads as TGTGCCTGGAGAATTTTTGGGGGGGTCGGTGGAAACACCATATATTTT. This codes for CAWRIFGGVGGNTIYF. J is TRBJ1-3 and V is TRBV30; tentatively, D is TRBD1 (5 bases). Trimming shortened V by 3 bases and J by 3 bases, and 18 bases separated the two germline ends. The CDR3 totals 16 residues. Germline V lookup: CDR1 GTSNPN, CDR2 SVGIG (reference sequence).

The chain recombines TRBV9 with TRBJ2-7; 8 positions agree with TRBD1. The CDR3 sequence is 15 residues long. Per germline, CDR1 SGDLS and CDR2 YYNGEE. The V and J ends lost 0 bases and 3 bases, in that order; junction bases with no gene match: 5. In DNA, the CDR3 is TGTGCCAGCAGCGTAGGTAACAGGGGGGTCTACGAGCAGTACTTC. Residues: CASSVGNRGVYEQYF.

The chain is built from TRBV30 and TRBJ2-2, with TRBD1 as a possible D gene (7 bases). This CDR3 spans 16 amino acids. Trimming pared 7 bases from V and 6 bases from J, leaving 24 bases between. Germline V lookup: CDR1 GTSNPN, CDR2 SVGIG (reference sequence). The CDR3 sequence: CAFPHPTGRSAGELFF. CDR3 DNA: TGTGCCTTCCCACACCCGACAGGGAGGTCGGCCGGGGAGCTGTTTTTT.

The CDR3 protein is CASSVVGATGELFF. In DNA, the CDR3 is TGTGCCAGCAGCGTAGTAGGAGCCACCGGGGAGCTGTTTTTT. This chain joins TRBV9 and TRBJ2-2; D gene unclear. The CDR3 is made up of 14 amino acids. Germline V gene lookup returns CDR1 SGDLS and CDR2 YYNGEE. The V and J ends lost 0 bases and 4 bases respectively, with 7 bases between them.

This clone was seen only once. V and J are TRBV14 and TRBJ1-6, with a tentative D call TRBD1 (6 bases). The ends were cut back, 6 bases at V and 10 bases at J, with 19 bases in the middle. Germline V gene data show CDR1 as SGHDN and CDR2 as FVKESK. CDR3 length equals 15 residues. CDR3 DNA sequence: TGTGCCAGCAGTCATTACAGGGTAAGGGGGTCACCCCTCCACTTT. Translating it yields CASSHYRVRGSPLHF. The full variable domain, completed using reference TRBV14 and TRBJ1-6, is EAGVTQFPSHSVIEKGQTVTLRCDPISGHDNLYWYRRVMGKEIKFLLHFVKESKQDESGMPNNRFLAERTGGTYSTLKVQPAELEDSGVYFCASSHYRVRGSPLHFGNGTRLTVT.

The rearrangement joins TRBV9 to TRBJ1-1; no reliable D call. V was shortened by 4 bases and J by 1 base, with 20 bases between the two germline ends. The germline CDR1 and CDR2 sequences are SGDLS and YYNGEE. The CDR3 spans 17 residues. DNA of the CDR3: TGTGCCAGCAGCCCGCGGGTTTGGGAAGGGAAGAACACTGAAGCTTTCTTT. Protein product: CASSPRVWEGKNTEAFF.

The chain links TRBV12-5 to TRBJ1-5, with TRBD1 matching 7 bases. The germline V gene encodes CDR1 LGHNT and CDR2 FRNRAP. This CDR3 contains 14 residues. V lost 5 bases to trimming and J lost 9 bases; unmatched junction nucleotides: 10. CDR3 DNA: TGTGCTAGTGGTGGGGACAGCTCAATCGGGCCCCAGCATTTT. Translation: CASGGDSSIGPQHF.

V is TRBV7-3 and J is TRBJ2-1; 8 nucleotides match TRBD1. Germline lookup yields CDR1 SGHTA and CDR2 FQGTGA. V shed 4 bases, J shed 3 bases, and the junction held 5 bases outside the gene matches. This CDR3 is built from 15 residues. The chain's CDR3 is CASSSRQGRYNEQFF. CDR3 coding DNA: TGTGCCAGCAGCTCGCGACAGGGGCGCTACAATGAGCAGTTCTTC.

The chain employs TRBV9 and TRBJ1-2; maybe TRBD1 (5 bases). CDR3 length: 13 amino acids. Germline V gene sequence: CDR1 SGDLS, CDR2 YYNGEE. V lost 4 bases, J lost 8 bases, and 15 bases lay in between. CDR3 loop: CASSPRGVEGYTF. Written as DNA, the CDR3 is TGTGCCAGCAGCCCTCGGGGGGTGGAAGGCTACACCTTC.

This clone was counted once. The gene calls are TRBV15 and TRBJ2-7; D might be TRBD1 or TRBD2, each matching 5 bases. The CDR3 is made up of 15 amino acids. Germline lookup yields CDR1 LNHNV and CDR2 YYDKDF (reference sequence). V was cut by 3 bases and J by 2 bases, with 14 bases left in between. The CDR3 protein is CATSRAGEGTYEQYF. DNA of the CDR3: TGTGCCACCAGCAGGGCCGGTGAGGGGACCTACGAGCAGTACTTC.

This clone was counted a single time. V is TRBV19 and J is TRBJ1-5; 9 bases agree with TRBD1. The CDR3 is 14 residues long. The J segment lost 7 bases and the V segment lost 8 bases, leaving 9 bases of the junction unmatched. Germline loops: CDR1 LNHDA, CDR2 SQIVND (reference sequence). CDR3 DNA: TGTGCCAGTTTGGGACAGGGACGGGTACAGCCCCAGCATTTT. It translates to CASLGQGRVQPQHF.

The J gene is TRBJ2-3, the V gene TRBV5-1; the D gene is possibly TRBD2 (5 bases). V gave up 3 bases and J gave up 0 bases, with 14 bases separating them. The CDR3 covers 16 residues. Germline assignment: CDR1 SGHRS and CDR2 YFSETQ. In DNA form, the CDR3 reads TGCGCCAGCAGCTCAGTGAGGGTTGGGAGCACAGATACGCAGTATTTT. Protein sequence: CASSSVRVGSTDTQYF.

The CDR3 nucleotides are TGCGCCAGCAGTGGCGGGAATTCACCCCTCCACTTT. The encoded protein is CASSGGNSPLHF. V is TRBV10-1 and J is TRBJ1-6; unclear D gene. The CDR3 extends over 12 amino acids. The germline CDR1 and CDR2 sequences are WNHNN and SYGVQD (reference sequence). Trimming pared 4 bases from V and 7 bases from J, leaving 5 bases between.

This CDR3 is CSADLQGTEAFF. CDR3 sequence (DNA): TGCAGCGCCGATTTACAGGGGACTGAAGCTTTCTTT. The genes are TRBV29-1 and TRBJ1-1; 7 nucleotides match TRBD1. This CDR3 is 12 amino acids long. In germline, CDR1 is SQVTM, CDR2 ANQGSEA. With 7 bases clipped from V and 5 bases from J, the junction kept 7 bases outside the gene matches.

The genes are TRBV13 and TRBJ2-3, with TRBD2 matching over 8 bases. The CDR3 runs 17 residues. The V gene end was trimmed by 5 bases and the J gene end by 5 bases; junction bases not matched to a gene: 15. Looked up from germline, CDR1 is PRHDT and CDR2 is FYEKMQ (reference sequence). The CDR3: CASSGWGTGGPGDTQYF. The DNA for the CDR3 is TGTGCCAGCAGCGGATGGGGTACGGGGGGGCCGGGAGATACGCAGTATTTT.

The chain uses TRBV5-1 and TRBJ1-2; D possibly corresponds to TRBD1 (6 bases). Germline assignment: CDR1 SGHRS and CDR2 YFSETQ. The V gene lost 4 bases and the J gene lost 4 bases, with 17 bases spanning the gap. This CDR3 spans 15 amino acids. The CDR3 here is CASSPGGDNSYGYTF. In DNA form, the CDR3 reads TGCGCCAGCAGCCCAGGTGGGGACAACTCCTATGGCTACACCTTC.

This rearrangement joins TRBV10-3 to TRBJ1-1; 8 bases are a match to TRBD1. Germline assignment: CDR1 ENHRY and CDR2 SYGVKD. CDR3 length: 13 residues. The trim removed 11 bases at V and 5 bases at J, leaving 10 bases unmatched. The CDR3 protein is CALSGGSGTEAFF. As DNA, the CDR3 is TGTGCCCTTTCAGGGGGCTCGGGGACTGAAGCTTTCTTT.

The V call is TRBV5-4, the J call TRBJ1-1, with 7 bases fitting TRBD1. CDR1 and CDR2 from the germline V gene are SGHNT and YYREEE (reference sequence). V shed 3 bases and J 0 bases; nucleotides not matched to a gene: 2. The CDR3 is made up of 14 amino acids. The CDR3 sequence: CASSWRGLNTEAFF. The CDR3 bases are TGTGCCAGCAGCTGGAGGGGGCTGAACACTGAAGCTTTCTTT. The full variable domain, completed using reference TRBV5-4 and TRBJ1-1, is ETGVTQSPTHLIKTRGQQVTLRCSSQSGHNTVSWYQQALGQGPQFIFQYYREEENGRGNFPPRFSGLQFPNYSSELNVNALELDDSALYLCASSWRGLNTEAFFGQGTRLTVV.